This T cell receptor beta chain is drawn from a study of T cell repertoires in cytomegalovirus infection. In the study overall: HLA-B-restricted CMV epitopes that are well studied were used alongside recently identified HLA-C-restricted ones. CMV infection and matching HLA type were both indicated by public TCR beta signatures.

This clonotype was observed a few times. Its target is unknown. This CDR3 comprises 15 residues. Germline loops: CDR1 SGHTA, CDR2 FQGNSA. V lost 5 bases and J lost 5; bases outside the gene matches: 9. Study results and limitations: HLA-C-restricted CMV clonotypes gave the most frequent clonotype in two of eight donors. The cumulative frequency of public TCR beta families distinguished individuals who carried CMV together with the relevant HLA.

Each CDR3 protein is one row after TCRdb ran MiXCR on the reads. The sample carries approximately 350,000 distinct CDR3 sequences, just under 35% recorded once. Sequenced here: cultured PBMCs, sampled from culture after CMV antigen stimulation. This rearrangement joins TRBV7-2 to TRBJ2-5; 9 bases line up with TRBD1. The TCR was taken from a human donor in good health (CMV status not recorded). Some clones in this sample may be carry-over from other donors' samples. The CDR3 region is CASSATGGGLETQYF. DNA of the CDR3: TGTGCCAGCAGCGCGACAGGGGGAGGTCTGGAGACCCAGTACTTC.